The entry below gives a single T cell receptor beta chain sequence along with its context. Reverse transcription of roughly 0.5 to 1 ug RNA was performed with random hexamers. TCRdb re-called the immunoSEQ multiplex PCR reads through MiXCR, storing one row per CDR3 protein. Of some 260,000 distinct CDR3 sequences listed, about 85% are singletons. This record comes from a study of CD8 T cells in Susac syndrome. This sequence originates from a human donor with multiple sclerosis. Specimen: CD8+ T cells from PBMCs.

CDR3 in DNA: TGTGCCAGCACCTCCCCTGCCTTCGGTGAAAAACTGTTTTTT. Translated, it gives CASTSPAFGEKLFF. The V gene is TRBV27, the J gene TRBJ1-4; D not certain. The germline gives CDR1 MNHEY, CDR2 SMNVEV (reference sequence). CDR3 length: 14 residues. Trimming took off 7 bases at V and 7 bases at J, with 16 bases between the two ends. Full variable domain (outside the CDR3, taken from reference TRBV27 and TRBJ1-4): EAQVTQNPRYLITVTGKKLTVTCSQNMNHEYMSWYRQDPGLGLRQIYYSMNVEVTDKGDVPEGYKVSRKEKRNFPLILESPSPNQTSLYFCASTSPAFGEKLFFGSGTQLSVL.